These T cell receptor beta chains were read from a single sample in a study of Ad26.COV2.S vaccination and SARS-CoV-2 variants. The method was immunoSEQ multiplex PCR; TCRdb's version includes in-frame clones alone and lacks a portion of them. The profile shows approximately 450,000 clones, approximately 92% of them singletons. Sequenced here: peripheral blood, sampled in a trial of Ad26.COV2.S vaccine versus placebo. These receptor sequences come from a person between 18 and 65 years old who received the Ad26.COV2.S COVID-19 vaccine or a placebo. CDR3s include the opening cysteine and the closing phenylalanine or tryptophan. D genes are given only for firm matches. Part of the rows lack a size; the others show once, few, many or a class for expanded clones.

V gene	D gene	clone size	J gene	CDR3 DNA	CDR3 protein
TRBV28	.	.	TRBJ1-6	TGTGCCAGCACCGTAGGGTTTGGAAGCTCACCCCTCCACTTT	CASTVGFGSSPLHF
TRBV11-3	.	.	TRBJ2-7	TGTGCCAGCAGCTTCAACAGGGACCACGAGCAGTACTTC	CASSFNRDHEQYF
TRBV7-9	.	.	TRBJ1-5	TGTGCCAGCAGCTTAGTGGGGGGCGCGGGTCAGCCCCAGCATTTT	CASSLVGGAGQPQHF
TRBV2	TRBD2	once	TRBJ2-3	TGTGCCACTAGCCGCGGGAGCCTGAGCACAGATACGCAGTATTTT	CATSRGSLSTDTQYF
TRBV4-3	.	.	TRBJ2-1	TGCGCCAGCAGCCAAGACATCTCCTACAATGAGCAGTTCTTC	CASSQDISYNEQFF
TRBV20-1	.	.	TRBJ2-7	TGCAGTGCTAGATTCCACGAGCAGTACTTC	CSARFHEQYF
TRBV7-9	.	.	TRBJ2-5	TGTGCCAGCAGCCGCCTCACATCAGAGACCCAGTACTTC	CASSRLTSETQYF
TRBV20-1	TRBD2	once	TRBJ2-3	TGCAGTGCTAGTTCGACTAGCGGGCTCACAGATACGCAGTATTTT	CSASSTSGLTDTQYF
TRBV27	.	.	TRBJ1-1	TGTGCCAGCAGTTTTTCGGTCAACACTGAAGCTTTCTTT	CASSFSVNTEAFF
TRBV7-2	TRBD1	.	TRBJ1-2	TGTGCCAGCAGCTCGGGGGACAGGGGGGAAAACTATGGCTACACCTTC	CASSSGDRGENYGYTF
TRBV7-2	.	.	TRBJ1-5	TGTGCCAGCAGCCCGTTGGGTAGCAATCAGCCCCAGCATTTT	CASSPLGSNQPQHF
TRBV27	TRBD1	.	TRBJ2-3	TGTGCCAGCAGTTTGGACAGGGCCAGGGGCACAGATACGCAGTATTTT	CASSLDRARGTDTQYF
TRBV30	.	.	TRBJ2-1	TGTGCCTGGTTCCGCCTGGGGGACAACAATGAGCAGTTCTTC	CAWFRLGDNNEQFF
TRBV4-1	.	.	TRBJ1-1	TGCGCCAGCAGCCAAGATCGGAAGGGGATCCCTGAAGCTTTCTTT	CASSQDRKGIPEAFF
TRBV5-1	.	.	TRBJ2-2	TGCGCCAGCAGCCAAAACACCGGGGAGCTGTTTTTT	CASSQNTGELFF
TRBV7-2	TRBD1	.	TRBJ2-5	TGTGCCAGCAGCTTAGCGACCGGGACAGGAGGGTACGGCCAGTACTTC	CASSLATGTGGYGQYF
TRBV28	.	.	TRBJ2-7	TGTGCCAGCAGTCCTTCCAGCTACGAGCAGTACTTC	CASSPSSYEQYF
TRBV10-3	TRBD2	.	TRBJ2-5	TGTGCCATCAAACGGGAGGGCCTCGAGACCCAGTACTTC	CAIKREGLETQYF
TRBV12-3/TRBV12-4	.	.	TRBJ2-3	TGTGCCAGCGGGGTTCACGCGCAGTATTTT	CASGVHAQYF
TRBV7-9	.	.	TRBJ1-5	TGTGCCAGCAGCTACGGAGAGAGGCCCCAGCATTTT	CASSYGERPQHF
TRBV27	.	.	TRBJ2-7	TGTGCCAGCAGTTCCCCCCTCCCTCCTGAGGGGAGACCCTACGAGCAGTACTTC	CASSSPLPPEGRPYEQYF
TRBV6-5	.	.	TRBJ1-1	TGTGCCAGCAGTTACTCGAGTATAGGGACGGGGGGTCGAGCTTTCTTT	CASSYSSIGTGGRAFF
TRBV6-6	TRBD2	once	TRBJ2-3	TGTGCCAGCAGTCGACTAGCGGGAGGGGGCACAGATACGCAGTATTTT	CASSRLAGGGTDTQYF
TRBV27	.	.	TRBJ1-2	TGTGCCAGCAGTTCCCTCGACAGCTACTATGGCTACACCTTC	CASSSLDSYYGYTF
TRBV10-3	.	.	TRBJ1-1	TGTGCCATCAGTGTAGGCAGGGAAAACACTGAAGCTTTCTTT	CAISVGRENTEAFF
TRBV3-1/TRBV3-2	.	.	TRBJ1-1	TGTGCCAGCAGCCAAGGCGGACATATGAACACTGAAGCTTTCTTT	CASSQGGHMNTEAFF
TRBV18	TRBD1	.	TRBJ2-7	TGTGCCAGCTCACCCCTCGGGAGGGGGACAGGGGCGTCCTACGAGCAGTACTTC	CASSPLGRGTGASYEQYF
TRBV4-3	TRBD1	.	TRBJ1-4	TGCGCCAGCAGCCAAGAAGTGGCAGGGGGTGAAAAACTGTTTTTT	CASSQEVAGGEKLFF
TRBV7-8	.	few	TRBJ1-5	TGTGCCGTCCGAGGTTGGAGCAATCAGCCCCAGCATTTT	CAVRGWSNQPQHF
TRBV7-6	.	once	TRBJ2-1	TGTGCCAGCAGCTTGGCAGGGTGGGATGAGCAGTTCTTC	CASSLAGWDEQFF
TRBV7-8	.	.	TRBJ2-1	TGTGCCAGCAGCCCCGGAATTGATGAGCAGTTCTTC	CASSPGIDEQFF
TRBV18	TRBD1	.	TRBJ2-7	TGTGCCAGCTCAATGGACAGGGGGGACTCCTACGAGCAGTACTTC	CASSMDRGDSYEQYF
TRBV7-9	.	.	TRBJ1-4	TGTGCCAGCAGCCAGCCGGGGGTCGGGGAAAAACTGTTTTTT	CASSQPGVGEKLFF
TRBV20-1	.	.	TRBJ2-5	TGCAGTGCTAGACCCCGAGAGACCCAGTACTTC	CSARPRETQYF
TRBV7-2	TRBD1	.	TRBJ2-1	TGTGCCAGCAGCGGAAGACAGGGACCGTATGAGCAGTTCTTC	CASSGRQGPYEQFF
TRBV28	.	.	TRBJ1-3	TGTGCCAGCAGTAACCAAATAGGGGCTAACACCATATATTTT	CASSNQIGANTIYF
TRBV25-1	.	once	TRBJ2-7	TGTGCCAGCAGTGAAGGGACATGGGACTACGAGCAGTACTTC	CASSEGTWDYEQYF
TRBV5-1	.	few	TRBJ2-2	TGCGCCAGCCGTGAGTACACCGGGGAGCTGTTTTTT	CASREYTGELFF
TRBV7-6	.	.	TRBJ2-1	TGTGCCAGCAGCTTAGACACCGCCAGCGTGGGAAGTAACAATGAGCAGTTCTTC	CASSLDTASVGSNNEQFF
TRBV7-6	.	.	TRBJ2-3	TGTGCCAGCAGCTTGGGATGGGGGCGGCCCCGGGATACGCAGTATTTT	CASSLGWGRPRDTQYF
TRBV19	TRBD2	.	TRBJ2-7	TGTGCCAGTAGTGTCGGGACTAGCGGAAATTACGAGCAGTACTTC	CASSVGTSGNYEQYF
TRBV9	.	.	TRBJ2-3	TGTGCCAGCAGCTCCCGCGGATGGCAGAACACAGATACGCAGTATTTT	CASSSRGWQNTDTQYF
TRBV7-2	TRBD2	.	TRBJ2-2	TGTGCCAGCAGCTTAAGACTAGCGGGAACCGGGGAGCTGTTTTTT	CASSLRLAGTGELFF
TRBV7-2	.	once	TRBJ2-7	TGTGCCAGCAGCCACCTACAGGGTTACGGCGAGCAGTACTTC	CASSHLQGYGEQYF
TRBV12-2	.	.	TRBJ1-4	TGTGCAAGTCGGAGACAGGGTATCAGTGCAACTAATGAAAAACTGTTTTTT	CASRRQGISATNEKLFF
TRBV19	TRBD2	.	TRBJ2-6	TGTGCCAGTAGTACCCTAGCGGGAGCGGCCAACGTCCTGACTTTC	CASSTLAGAANVLTF
TRBV10-3	TRBD1	.	TRBJ1-1	TGTGCCATCAGTGATTGGGACAGGAGGAACACTGAAGCTTTCTTT	CAISDWDRRNTEAFF
TRBV11-3	TRBD2	.	TRBJ2-2	TGTGCCAGCAGCTTAGATTTTAGACTAGCGGGACCGAACACCGGGGAGCTGTTTTTT	CASSLDFRLAGPNTGELFF
TRBV27	TRBD1	.	TRBJ1-1	TGTGCCAGCAGTCGGGACAGGACGAACACTGAAGCTTTCTTT	CASSRDRTNTEAFF
TRBV13	.	.	TRBJ1-4	TGTGCCAGCAGCCCGGGGGGGGATAATGAAAAACTGTTTTTT	CASSPGGDNEKLFF
TRBV7-2	TRBD2	.	TRBJ2-3	TGTGCCAGCAGAAGGACTAGCGGGTCGACAGATACGCAGTATTTT	CASRRTSGSTDTQYF
TRBV19	.	.	TRBJ2-7	TGTGCCAGTAGTCCTCTAGGAGGGACTTTTTCCTACGAGCAGTACTTC	CASSPLGGTFSYEQYF
TRBV3-1/TRBV3-2	.	.	TRBJ2-7	TGTGCCAGCAGCCAAGATCCCAGCTCCTACGAGCAGTACTTC	CASSQDPSSYEQYF
TRBV5-1	TRBD2	.	TRBJ2-7	TGCGCCAGCAGCTCAATGTGGGGAGGGGCTGACTACGAGCAGTACTTC	CASSSMWGGADYEQYF
TRBV30	TRBD2	once	TRBJ2-7	TGTGCCTGGATGGGCAGCGGGAGCTGGCAAGAGCAGTACTTC	CAWMGSGSWQEQYF
TRBV11-2	TRBD2	.	TRBJ2-2	TGTGCCAGCACCCTAGCGGGAGGGCCGACCGGGGAGCTGTTTTTT	CASTLAGGPTGELFF
TRBV11-2	.	.	TRBJ2-3	TGTGCCAGCAGCTCGATACGACTGTCCTCTAGCACAGATACGCAGTATTTT	CASSSIRLSSSTDTQYF
TRBV27	.	.	TRBJ1-6	TGTGCCAGCAGTCTCGGACAGATCAATTCACCCCTCCACTTT	CASSLGQINSPLHF
TRBV15	.	.	TRBJ2-7	TGTGCCACCAGCAGAGACCGGGGACGCGAGAGTGAGCAGTACTTC	CATSRDRGRESEQYF
TRBV4-3	TRBD2	.	TRBJ2-1	TGCGCCAGCAGCCAAGATTGGGGGAGGGCCGTCCACAATGAGCAGTTCTTC	CASSQDWGRAVHNEQFF